This is a list of T cell receptor beta chains from one sample in a study of blood T cells in healthy people across ages. TCRdb reprocessed the 5' RACE reads with MiXCR, giving one entry per CDR3 protein. This sample has fewer than 2 million distinct CDR3 sequences; 35% to 50% occur once, and the top ten carry more than 20%. Sequencing input: blood. These receptor sequences come from a human donor in good health. Both conserved end residues are part of each CDR3. A D gene is named only where the DNA matches it firmly. A clone size is listed for some rows: how often the clone was seen (once, few, many), or a class if it is expanded.

d_gene,v_gene,j_gene,len,abundance,CDR3nt,CDR3aa
TRBD2,TRBV7-3,TRBJ2-1,17,.,TGTGCCAGCAGCTTAATTAGCGGGGATATCTCCTACAATGAGCAGTTCTTC,CASSLISGDISYNEQFF
TRBD1,TRBV9,TRBJ2-1,16,once,TGTGCCAGCAGCTCAGGGGGACAGGCCCCCTACAATGAGCAGTTCTTC,CASSSGGQAPYNEQFF
TRBD1,TRBV20-1,TRBJ2-5,15,once,TGCAGTGCTAGAATCCCCCGGACAGGGCAAGAGACCCAGTACTTC,CSARIPRTGQETQYF
.,TRBV7-9,TRBJ1-2,14,.,TGTGCCAGCAGCTTTAAACAGTTTGGGTATGGCTACACCTTC,CASSFKQFGYGYTF
.,TRBV21-1,TRBJ2-1,17,few,TGTGCCAGCAGCAAAGGTGGCCGGAACCCGCCCTACAATGAGCAGTTCTTC,CASSKGGRNPPYNEQFF
.,TRBV7-9,TRBJ2-2,19,.,TGTGCCAGCAGCTTAGACGAGGCGGGGGCGCAAACCCCCACCGGGGAGCTGTTTTTT,CASSLDEAGAQTPTGELFF
.,TRBV7-2,TRBJ2-1,13,.,TGTGCCAGCAGCTCCCCGAACTACAATGAGCAGTTCTTC,CASSSPNYNEQFF
.,TRBV12-3/TRBV12-4,TRBJ2-7,14,many,TGTGCCAGCAGCCCCCCAGGTTGGTCGGGCGAGCAGTACTTC,CASSPPGWSGEQYF
.,TRBV29-1,TRBJ2-2,13,.,TGCAGCGTTGGGGGGTTGGACACCGGGGAGCTGTTTTTT,CSVGGLDTGELFF
TRBD2,TRBV5-5,TRBJ2-3,19,.,TGTGCCAGCAGCTTTTATCCCGAGACTAGCGGAGCCTTCACAGATACGCAGTATTTT,CASSFYPETSGAFTDTQYF